The TCR beta chain under discussion was sequenced for a study of control samples from healthy donors and cancer patients. Germline CDR1 is MNHEY and CDR2 is SVGAGI. CDR3 length: 12 amino acids. V gave up 10 bases and J gave up 0 bases; unmatched junction bases: 2. Sequenced by immunoSEQ multiplex PCR; TCRdb stores in-frame clones only, minus some. Seen here are approximately 130,000 clones, roughly 89% observed once, and the top ten hold 9.5% to 13%. The sequence came from a young man in good health. The chain recombines TRBV6-5 with TRBJ2-5; 7 bases are a match to TRBD2. What was sequenced was blood. The CDR3 DNA reads TGTGCCACCGGGAGGCACCAAGAGACCCAGTACTTC. Its protein is CATGRHQETQYF.